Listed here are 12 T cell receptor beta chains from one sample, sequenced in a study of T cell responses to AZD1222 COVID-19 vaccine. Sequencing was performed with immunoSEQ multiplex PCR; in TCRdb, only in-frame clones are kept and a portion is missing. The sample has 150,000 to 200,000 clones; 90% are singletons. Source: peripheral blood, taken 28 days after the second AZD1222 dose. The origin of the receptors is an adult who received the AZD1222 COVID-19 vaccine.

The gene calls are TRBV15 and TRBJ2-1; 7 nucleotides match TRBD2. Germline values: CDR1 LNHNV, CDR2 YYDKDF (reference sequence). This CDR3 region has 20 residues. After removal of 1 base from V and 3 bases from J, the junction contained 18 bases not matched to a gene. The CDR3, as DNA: TGTGCCACCAGCAGAGGTGCTGTGAGGGTCGGGAGGAGTAGCTACAATGAGCAGTTCTTC. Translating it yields CATSRGAVRVGRSSYNEQFF.

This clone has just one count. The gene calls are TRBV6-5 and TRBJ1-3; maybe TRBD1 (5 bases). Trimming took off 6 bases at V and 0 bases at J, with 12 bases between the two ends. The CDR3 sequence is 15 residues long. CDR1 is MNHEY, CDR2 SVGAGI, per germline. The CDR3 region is CASSGGHASGNTIYF. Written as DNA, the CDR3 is TGTGCCAGCAGCGGCGGACATGCCTCTGGAAACACCATATATTTT.

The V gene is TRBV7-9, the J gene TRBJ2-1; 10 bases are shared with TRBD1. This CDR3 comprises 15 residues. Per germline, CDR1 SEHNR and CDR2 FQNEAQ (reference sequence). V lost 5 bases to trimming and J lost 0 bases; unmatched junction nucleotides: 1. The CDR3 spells CASSRTGGSYNEQFF. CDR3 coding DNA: TGTGCCAGCAGCCGGACAGGGGGCTCCTACAATGAGCAGTTCTTC.

The CDR3 sequence: CASSPTSRTDTQYF. Written as DNA, the CDR3 is TGTGCCAGCAGTCCGACTAGTCGCACAGATACGCAGTATTTT. The chain uses TRBV28 and TRBJ2-3; the D gene is possibly TRBD2 (6 bases). Trimming stripped 5 bases from V and 1 base from J, with 10 bases between. The CDR3 runs to 14 residues. Germline CDR1 reads MDHEN; CDR2 reads SYDVKM.

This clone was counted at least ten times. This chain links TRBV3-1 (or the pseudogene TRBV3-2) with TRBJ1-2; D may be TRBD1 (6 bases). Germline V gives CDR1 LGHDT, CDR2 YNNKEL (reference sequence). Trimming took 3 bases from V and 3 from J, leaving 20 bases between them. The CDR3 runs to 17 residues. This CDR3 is CASSHLGGGRRDYGYTF. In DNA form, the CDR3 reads TGTGCCAGCAGCCACCTAGGGGGGGGGCGTAGAGACTATGGCTACACCTTC.

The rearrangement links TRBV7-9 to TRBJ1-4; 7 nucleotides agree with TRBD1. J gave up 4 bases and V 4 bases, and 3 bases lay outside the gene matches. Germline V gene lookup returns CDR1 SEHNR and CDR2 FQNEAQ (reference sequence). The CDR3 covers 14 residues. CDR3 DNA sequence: TGTGCCAGCAGCTACGGGACAGATAATGAAAAACTGTTTTTT. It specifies CASSYGTDNEKLFF.

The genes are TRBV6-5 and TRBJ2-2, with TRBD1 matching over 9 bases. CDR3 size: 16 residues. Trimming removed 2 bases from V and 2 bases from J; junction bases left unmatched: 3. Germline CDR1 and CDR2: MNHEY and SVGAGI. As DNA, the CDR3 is TGTGCCAGCAGTTACGCGGGACAGGGAAACACCGGGGAGCTGTTTTTT. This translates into CASSYAGQGNTGELFF.

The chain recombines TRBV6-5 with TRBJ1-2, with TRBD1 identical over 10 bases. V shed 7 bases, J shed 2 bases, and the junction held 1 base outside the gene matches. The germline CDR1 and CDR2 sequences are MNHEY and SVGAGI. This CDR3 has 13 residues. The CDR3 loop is CASTTGGNYGYTF. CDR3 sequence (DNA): TGTGCCAGCACGACAGGGGGCAACTATGGCTACACCTTC.

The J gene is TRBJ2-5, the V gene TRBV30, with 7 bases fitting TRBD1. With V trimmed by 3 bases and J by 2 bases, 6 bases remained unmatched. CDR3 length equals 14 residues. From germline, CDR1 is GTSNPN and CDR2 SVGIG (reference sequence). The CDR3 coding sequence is TGTGCCTGGAGGGTGGACAGGCAACAAGAGACCCAGTACTTC. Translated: CAWRVDRQQETQYF.

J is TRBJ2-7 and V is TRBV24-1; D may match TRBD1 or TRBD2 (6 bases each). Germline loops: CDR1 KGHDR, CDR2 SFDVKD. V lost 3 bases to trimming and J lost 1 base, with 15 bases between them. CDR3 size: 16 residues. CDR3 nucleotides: TGTGCCACCAGTGATCCCCTAAGAGGGGGGTCCTACGAGCAGTACTTC. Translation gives CATSDPLRGGSYEQYF.

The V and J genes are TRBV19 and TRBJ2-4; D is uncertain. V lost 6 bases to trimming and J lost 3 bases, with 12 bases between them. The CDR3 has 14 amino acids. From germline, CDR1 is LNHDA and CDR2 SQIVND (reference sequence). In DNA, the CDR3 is TGTGCCAGTAGACCGGGTCGCCACAAAAACATTCAGTACTTC. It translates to CASRPGRHKNIQYF.

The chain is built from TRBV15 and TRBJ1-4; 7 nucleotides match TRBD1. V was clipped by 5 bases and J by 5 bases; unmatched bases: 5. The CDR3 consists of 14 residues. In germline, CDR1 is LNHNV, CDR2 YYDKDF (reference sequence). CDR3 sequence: CATSSGTENEKLFF. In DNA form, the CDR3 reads TGTGCCACCAGCTCCGGGACAGAAAATGAAAAACTGTTTTTT.